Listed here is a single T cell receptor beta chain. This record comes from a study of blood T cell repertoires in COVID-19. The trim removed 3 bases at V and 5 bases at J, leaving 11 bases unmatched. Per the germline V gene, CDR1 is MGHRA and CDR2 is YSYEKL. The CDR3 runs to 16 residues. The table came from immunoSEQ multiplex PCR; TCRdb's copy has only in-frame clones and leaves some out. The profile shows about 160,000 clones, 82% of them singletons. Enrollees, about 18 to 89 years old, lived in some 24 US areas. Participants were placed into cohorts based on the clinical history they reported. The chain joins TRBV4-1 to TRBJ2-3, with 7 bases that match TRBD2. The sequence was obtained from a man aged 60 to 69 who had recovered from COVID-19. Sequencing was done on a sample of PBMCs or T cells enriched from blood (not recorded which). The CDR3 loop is CASSQIGLVWGDTQYF. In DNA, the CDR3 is TGCGCCAGCAGCCAGATCGGACTAGTCTGGGGAGATACGCAGTATTTT.